This TCR beta chain was documented in a study of CD8+ T cells in alopecia areata. The sequencing template was cDNA reverse transcribed from extracted RNA. Assay: immunoSEQ multiplex PCR; the TCRdb copy retains only in-frame clones and omits some. Of fewer than 150,000 clones listed, 80% to 90% were seen once; the top ten hold 25%. Treatment indicated: oral pan-JAK inhibitor, 5-10 mg twice daily. Germline V CDR1 and CDR2: SEHNR, FQNEAQ (reference sequence). The CDR3 is 14 amino acids. Trimming stripped 1 base from V and 3 bases from J, with 10 bases between. Sequencing was performed on CD8+ T cells sorted from blood, taken at week 4, from a patient treated with tofacitinib. This chain connects TRBV7-9 to TRBJ2-7, with a weak D call TRBD1 (6 bases). This TCR was sampled from a human donor with alopecia areata. The chain's CDR3 is CASSLGGPNYEQYF. The CDR3 nucleotides read TGTGCCAGCAGCTTAGGGGGGCCCAACTACGAGCAGTACTTC.